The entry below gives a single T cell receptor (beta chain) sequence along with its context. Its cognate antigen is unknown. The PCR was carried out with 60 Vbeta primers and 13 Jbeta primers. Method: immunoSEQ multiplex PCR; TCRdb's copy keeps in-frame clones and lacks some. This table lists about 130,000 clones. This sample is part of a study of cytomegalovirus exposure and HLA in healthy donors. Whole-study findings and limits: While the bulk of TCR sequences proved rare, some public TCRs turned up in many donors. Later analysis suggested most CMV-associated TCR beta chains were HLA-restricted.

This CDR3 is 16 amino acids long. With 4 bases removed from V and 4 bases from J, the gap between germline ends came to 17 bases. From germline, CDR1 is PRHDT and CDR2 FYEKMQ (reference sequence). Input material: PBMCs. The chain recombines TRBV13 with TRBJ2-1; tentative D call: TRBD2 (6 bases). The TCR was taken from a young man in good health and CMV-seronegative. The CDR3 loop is CASSSRPPGLYNEQFF. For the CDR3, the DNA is TGTGCCAGCAGCTCCCGCCCCCCGGGACTTTACAATGAGCAGTTCTTC.